The rows below give T cell receptor beta chains drawn from one sample of a study of early T cells in non-severe SARS-CoV-2 infection. TCRdb reprocessed the 5' RACE reads via MiXCR and lists one record per CDR3 protein. This sample carries 25,000 to 35,000 distinct CDR3 sequences, about 6.6% of them seen once, and the ten largest clones take 34%. The sequencing here drew on whole blood, taken at baseline. The receptors were sampled from an adult who was a healthcare worker with PCR-confirmed SARS-CoV-2 infection or an uninfected control (not recorded which). The CDR3 runs from the conserved cysteine through the conserved F or W. Each record gives: V gene, J gene, clone size, D gene, CDR3 protein, CDR3 DNA. A D gene is named only where the DNA matches it firmly. Clone size, where shown, is once, few, many, or a class for clones that have expanded.

TRBV19	TRBJ2-3	-	TRBD2	CASNRGSGGGADTQYF	TGTGCCAGTAATAGGGGTTCGGGGGGAGGAGCAGATACGCAGTATTTT
TRBV7-9	TRBJ2-1	many	-	CASSLRGGPYNEQFF	TGTGCCAGCAGCTTAAGAGGGGGGCCCTACAATGAGCAGTTCTTC
TRBV19	TRBJ1-5	few	-	CASSTPPRGIGKQPQHF	TGTGCCAGTAGTACCCCCCCCCGGGGGATTGGCAAACAGCCCCAGCATTTT
TRBV7-2	TRBJ1-1	many	-	CASSLGRVNTEAFF	TGTGCCAGCAGCTTAGGTCGGGTGAACACTGAAGCTTTCTTT
TRBV11-3	TRBJ2-7	many	TRBD1	CASSLGGTGDEQYF	TGTGCCAGCAGCTTAGGGGGGACAGGGGACGAGCAGTACTTC
TRBV7-2	TRBJ2-5	-	TRBD2	CASSLRYSGGKETQYF	TGTGCCAGCAGCCTTCGTTATAGCGGGGGCAAAGAGACCCAGTACTTC
TRBV11-3	TRBJ2-7	many	-	CASSLDGDSAREQYF	TGTGCCAGCAGCTTAGATGGGGATTCAGCGCGCGAGCAGTACTTC
TRBV20-1	TRBJ2-7	many	TRBD2	CSARRPLAGVYEQYF	TGCAGTGCTCGGAGGCCCCTAGCGGGAGTATACGAGCAGTACTTC
TRBV5-4	TRBJ1-1	-	-	CASSFFLDTEAFF	TGTGCCAGCAGCTTTTTCTTGGACACTGAAGCTTTCTTT
TRBV4-3	TRBJ1-6	many	-	CASSQDHGDPLHF	TGCGCCAGCAGCCAGGACCATGGAGATCCCCTCCACTTT
TRBV6-5	TRBJ1-4	few	-	CASSGIGEKLFF	TGTGCCAGCAGCGGGATTGGAGAAAAACTGTTTTTT
TRBV5-5	TRBJ2-5	many	TRBD1	CASSLAGTGVNGETQYF	TGTGCCAGCAGCTTGGCCGGGACAGGGGTAAATGGGGAGACCCAGTACTTC
TRBV7-8	TRBJ2-1	many	-	CASSSALGNEQFF	TGTGCCAGCAGTTCGGCGTTAGGCAATGAGCAGTTCTTC
TRBV12-5	TRBJ2-3	many	-	CASGFGASTDTQYF	TGTGCTAGTGGTTTTGGAGCTAGCACAGATACGCAGTATTTT
TRBV12-3/TRBV12-4	TRBJ1-6	many	-	CASSIRGSYNSPLHF	TGTGCCAGCAGTATCAGGGGCTCCTATAATTCACCCCTCCACTTT
TRBV2	TRBJ2-3	many	-	CASSAGQIAPGTQYF	TGTGCCAGCAGTGCGGGACAAATTGCCCCAGGTACGCAGTATTTT
TRBV11-2	TRBJ1-1	many	TRBD1	CASSPDRGNTEAFF	TGTGCCAGCAGCCCCGACAGGGGGAACACTGAAGCTTTCTTT
TRBV20-1	TRBJ1-1	many	-	CSASDSLNTEAFF	TGCAGTGCCTCCGACAGTCTGAACACTGAAGCTTTCTTT
TRBV19	TRBJ2-1	few	TRBD1	CASSRDRGPYNEQFF	TGTGCCAGTAGTAGGGACAGGGGTCCCTACAATGAGCAGTTCTTC
TRBV5-5	TRBJ2-7	many	TRBD1	CASSLIPGQGSYEQYF	TGTGCCAGCAGCTTGATACCGGGACAGGGGTCCTACGAGCAGTACTTC
TRBV19	TRBJ1-6	many	TRBD1	CASSRGQDFGSPLHF	TGTGCCAGTAGCCGCGGACAGGACTTTGGTTCACCCCTCCACTTT
TRBV30	TRBJ2-1	-	-	CAWGQNSYNEQFF	TGTGCCTGGGGACAGAACTCCTACAATGAGCAGTTCTTC